A single sample gave rise to the 7 T cell receptor beta chains below, sequenced in a study of control samples from healthy donors and cancer patients. The assay was immunoSEQ multiplex PCR, and TCRdb's table has in-frame clones only and misses some. This sample carries 50,000 or so clones, 85% to 95% of them seen once, and the ten largest clones take roughly 2.3%. Material: blood. Receptors originate from a man aged 25-45 years in good health.

V is TRBV5-1 and J is TRBJ2-1; 16 bases match TRBD2. The V gene end was trimmed by 3 bases and the J gene end by 5 bases; junction bases not matched to a gene: 8. This CDR3 contains 18 residues. CDR1 and CDR2 (germline): SGHRS, YFSETQ. CDR3 amino acids: CASSWMGTSGRANNEQFF. CDR3 sequence (DNA): TGCGCCAGCAGCTGGATGGGGACTAGCGGGAGGGCCAACAATGAGCAGTTCTTC.

This rearrangement joins TRBV9 to TRBJ1-2, with no clear D. Trimming shortened V by 0 bases and J by 5 bases, and 11 bases separated the two germline ends. Germline CDR1 SGDLS, CDR2 YYNGEE. The CDR3 totals 14 residues. CDR3 residues: CASSVDLGKYGYTF. The CDR3 DNA reads as TGTGCCAGCAGCGTAGATCTGGGGAAGTATGGCTACACCTTC.

The J gene is TRBJ2-7, the V gene TRBV7-2; 9 nucleotides agree with TRBD2. CDR1 and CDR2 (germline): SGHTA, FQGNSA. V was clipped by 6 bases and J by 2 bases; unmatched bases: 8. This CDR3 comprises 15 residues. CDR3 protein: CASSFLAGPPYEQYF. The CDR3 bases are TGTGCCAGCAGTTTCCTAGCGGGACCCCCCTACGAGCAGTACTTC. The full variable domain, its missing parts supplied by reference TRBV7-2 and TRBJ2-7, is GAGVSQSPSNKVTEKGKDVELRCDPISGHTALYWYRQSLGQGLEFLIYFQGNSAPDKSGLPSDRFSAERTGGSVSTLTIQRTQQEDSAVYLCASSFLAGPPYEQYFGPGTRLTVT.

The chain recombines TRBV9 with TRBJ2-4, with TRBD1 matching over 10 bases. The CDR3 extends over 15 amino acids. Germline assignment: CDR1 SGDLS and CDR2 YYNGEE. V lost 4 bases, J lost 7 bases, and 8 bases stayed unmatched. The CDR3 DNA reads TGTGCCAGCAGCACGACGGGACAGGGGACTAACATTCAGTACTTC. Translating it yields CASSTTGQGTNIQYF.

The chain uses TRBV1 and TRBJ2-2. TRBV1 has pseudogene status. The CDR3 runs 17 residues. The CDR3 sequence is CTSSQDLRREGHRGAVF. The CDR3 DNA follows: TGCACCAGCAGCCAAGATCTTCGCAGGGAAGGACACCGGGGAGCTGTTTTT.

This chain connects TRBV4-3 to TRBJ2-7; a possible D gene is TRBD2 (5 bases). The CDR3 length is 13 residues. The germline V gene has CDR1 LGHNA and CDR2 YSLEER. Trimming stripped 1 base from V and 3 bases from J, with 7 bases between. The CDR3 coding sequence is TGCGCCAGCAGCCAAGCCCGGGGCTACGAGCAGTACTTC. This sequence encodes CASSQARGYEQYF.

The rearrangement joins TRBV7-2 to TRBJ2-1; 7 nucleotides line up with TRBD2. V lost 2 bases, J lost 2 bases, and 6 bases stayed unmatched. CDR3 size: 16 residues. From germline, CDR1 is SGHTA and CDR2 FQGNSA. The CDR3 reads CASSLFAGLAYNEQFF. DNA for the CDR3: TGTGCCAGCAGCTTATTCGCCGGACTAGCCTACAATGAGCAGTTCTTC.